The entry that follows covers one T cell receptor (beta chain) sequence. Its antigen target is currently unknown. Base qualities are not recorded, but no much larger clone differs from it by a single base. TCRbeta CDR3 regions were amplified from genomic DNA by means of the immunoSEQ Assay, a bias-controlled multiplex PCR. The published analysis was carried out like this. The number of nucleated cells in each sample was estimated from the amplification of reference gene primers within the assay. To quantify the absolute abundance of each unique TCRbeta CDR3 rearrangement, sequence reads were collapsed and filtered. For each sample, productive Simpson clonality was calculated as the square root of Simpson's diversity index across productive rearrangements. TCRdb retrieved this table from immuneACCESS and kept in-frame rearrangements only. Not all clones are present; in checked studies, unresolved V genes account for under half, and no reason is known for the remainder. Clone size and V and J calls were adopted from that table, with D and trimming inferred from the DNA. Here the sample has 29,000 or so clones; about 80% occur a single time. The top ten clonotypes cover 46% of the sample.

This entry belongs to a study of blood T cell repertoires in COVID-19 (dated by TCRdb to 2018 to 2020). The study in broad terms: Samples from collaborators originated in the United States, Italy and Spain and spanned both the acute and convalescent phases of COVID-19. A freely available public database, intended as a resource for researchers studying the immune response to SARS-CoV-2, is where the repertoires were released. The prospective study material was composed of cDNA or gDNA derived from T cells, B-cell-depleted T cells, or PBMCs. Where available, HLA class I and class II types were obtained from metadata supplied by the sample provider rather than from assay-based typing. The sample metadata nearly always contained a de-identified subject ID, COVID-19 status, age in years and sex. Samples were obtained from the ongoing ImmuneRACE study (first 160 participants) and from some 1,200 subjects provided by 6 global collaborators. Deeply sampled blood TCRbeta repertoires from subjects exposed to, actively infected with, or recovered from COVID-19 were included in the dataset.

The collaborating institutions used their own protocols to collect whole blood in K2EDTA tubes. For TCRbeta analysis, collaborator samples were shipped as frozen whole blood, as isolated PBMCs, or as DNA extracted from either sample type. On the study overall, not on this receptor specifically: The quantity of clinical and demographic metadata differed by source and by participant and was supplied without curation.

Material for sequencing was peripheral blood. The receptor was isolated from a woman in her seventies with acute or convalescent COVID-19.

Here is the DNA: TGCGCCAGCAGCTTGGCCTCAGGGGACTATAATTCACCCCTCCACTTT. Its translation is CASSLASGDYNSPLHF. The V and J segments used are TRBV5-1 and TRBJ1-6; the best D guess is TRBD1, with 6 bases matching. Trimming at the junction amounts to 0 bases on V and 3 bases on J, and the germline ends lie 10 bases apart. Spanning cysteine to phenylalanine, the CDR3 consists of 16 amino acids. Here the CDR3 DNA is all that survives: 48 bases in frame from base 1. As encoded in the germline V gene, CDR1 is SGHRS while CDR2 is YFSETQ.